This TCR beta chain is from a study of T cells and copy number aberrations in small-cell lung cancer. All donors had upfront surgery without preoperative chemotherapy, radiotherapy or any immunotherapy. Clones were read by immunoSEQ multiplex PCR, and TCRdb kept only the in-frame ones, dropping some. The sample has thousands of clones, 65% to 85% seen once; the top ten hold roughly 9%. The germline V gene encodes CDR1 SGHTA and CDR2 FQGTGA. Deletions cut 5 bases from V and 5 bases from J, with 15 bases between. This CDR3 is built from 14 residues. Concerning this clone: Its antigen is undetermined.

Study observations and caveats: Due to few samples, these findings require validation.

J is TRBJ2-5 and V is TRBV7-3; D is perhaps TRBD1 or TRBD2 (5 bases each). Sequences were obtained from normal tissue next to the tumor. The receptor was isolated from a woman in her seventies with small cell lung cancer. Some clones in this sample may be carry-over from other donors' samples. In DNA, the CDR3 is TGTGCCAGCAGCCCCCATGGGTGGGGGGAGACCCAGTACTTC. As protein: CASSPHGWGETQYF.